One and the same sample provided the 30 T cell receptor beta chains below, sequenced in a study of blood T cells in healthy people across ages. The second PCR ran roughly 7 to 12 cycles with a sample-barcoded 5' primer and J-beta primers. TCRdb passed the 5' RACE reads through MiXCR, listing each CDR3 protein once. The sample lists about 670,000 distinct CDR3 sequences; around two fifths were seen once. Material: blood. Receptors originate from a man aged 80 or over in good health.

This clonotype was detected only a few times. The chain couples TRBV20-1 to TRBJ1-2, with D possibly being TRBD1 (6 bases). The CDR3 covers 13 residues. From germline, CDR1 is DFQATT and CDR2 SNEGSKA (reference sequence). This chain's CDR3 is CASGTPANYGYTF. The CDR3 DNA reads TGCGCTTCCGGGACACCAGCTAACTATGGCTACACCTTC.

This clonotype showed up many times. The chain uses TRBV30 and TRBJ2-7; D unresolved. Germline V gene sequence: CDR1 GTSNPN, CDR2 SVGIG (reference sequence). V lost 2 bases and J 7 bases, leaving 9 bases between the germline ends. The CDR3 length is 11 residues. The chain's CDR3 is CAWSTAMEQYF. CDR3 coding DNA: TGTGCCTGGAGTACAGCCATGGAGCAGTACTTC.

The J gene is TRBJ2-6, the V gene TRBV9, with 10 nucleotides matching TRBD1. Germline V gene sequence: CDR1 SGDLS, CDR2 YYNGEE. The ends lost 4 bases at V and 4 bases at J; junction bases unmatched: 8. The CDR3 runs 17 residues. CDR3 nucleotide sequence: TGTGCCAGCAGCCCCACCGGGACAGGGGTCGGGGCCAACGTCCTGACTTTC. Translation gives CASSPTGTGVGANVLTF.

This clonotype was found a few times. This chain links TRBV4-2 with TRBJ2-3, with D maybe TRBD1 (7 bases). This CDR3 is 16 amino acids long. V lost 3 bases and J 0 bases, leaving 13 bases between the germline ends. CDR1 is LGHNA and CDR2 is YNFKEQ in the germline V gene. CDR3 sequence (DNA): TGTGCCAGCAGCCAGGAGGGACAGTCGAGCACAGATACGCAGTATTTT. It encodes CASSQEGQSSTDTQYF.

This clonotype has ten or more counts. The rearrangement joins TRBV5-1 to TRBJ2-4, with 15 bases lining up with TRBD2. The CDR3 sequence is 17 residues long. CDR1 and CDR2 (germline): SGHRS, YFSETQ. J gave up 4 bases and V 2 bases, and 4 bases lay outside the gene matches. CDR3 DNA sequence: TGCGCCAGCAGCTTCTACGGGACTAGCGGGGGGAAAAACATTCAGTACTTC. It yields the protein CASSFYGTSGGKNIQYF.

The V call is TRBV27, the J call TRBJ2-3; 8 nucleotides agree with TRBD2. Germline V gene data show CDR1 as MNHEY and CDR2 as SMNVEV (reference sequence). The CDR3 has 17 amino acids. The V and J ends lost 0 bases and 2 bases, in that order; junction bases with no gene match: 7. DNA for the CDR3: TGTGCCAGCAGTTTATCATCCGGACTAGCACTCACAGATACGCAGTATTTT. This codes for CASSLSSGLALTDTQYF.

The rearrangement joins TRBV29-1 to TRBJ2-6; TRBD1 matches at 9 bases. This CDR3 has 16 amino acids. Germline loops: CDR1 SQVTM, CDR2 ANQGSEA. The trim removed 7 bases at V and 0 bases at J, leaving 7 bases unmatched. CDR3 region: CSGLKQGASGANVLTF. CDR3 coding DNA: TGCAGCGGCCTAAAACAGGGGGCCTCTGGGGCCAACGTCCTGACTTTC.

This chain uses TRBV5-1 with TRBJ1-2; 7 bases map to TRBD1. The germline V gene has CDR1 SGHRS and CDR2 YFSETQ. The CDR3 has 14 amino acids. V was pared by 5 bases and J by 1 base, with 5 bases of the junction left unmatched. The CDR3 region is CASSAQGGNYGYTF. The DNA of the CDR3 is TGCGCCAGCAGTGCTCAGGGGGGTAACTATGGCTACACCTTC. The whole variable domain, remainder taken from reference TRBV5-1 and TRBJ1-2, is KAGVTQTPRYLIKTRGQQVTLSCSPISGHRSVSWYQQTPGQGLQFLFEYFSETQRNKGNFPGRFSGRQFSNSRSEMNVSTLELGDSALYLCASSAQGGNYGYTFGSGTRLTVV.

V is TRBV6-2 or TRBV6-3 and J is TRBJ2-7; 10 nucleotides line up with TRBD1. The junction had 3 bases not matched to a gene; V was cut back by 2 bases and J by 2 bases. Looked up from germline, CDR1 is MNHEY and CDR2 is SVGEGT. This CDR3 comprises 15 residues. As DNA, the CDR3 is TGTGCCAGCAGTTACCTCGGGACAGGGGCCTACGAGCAGTACTTC. Its protein product is CASSYLGTGAYEQYF.

V gene TRBV7-9 combines with J gene TRBJ2-1, with 8 bases aligning to TRBD2. Germline V gene lookup returns CDR1 SEHNR and CDR2 FQNEAQ (reference sequence). V gave up 2 bases and J gave up 8 bases; unmatched junction bases: 8. The CDR3 runs to 15 residues. The CDR3 spells CASSLNGRAVDEQFF. The CDR3 DNA is TGTGCCAGCAGCTTAAACGGGAGGGCCGTCGATGAGCAGTTCTTC.

The chain carries TRBV6-2 or TRBV6-3 and TRBJ2-1; 10 positions match TRBD2. Looked up from germline, CDR1 is MNHEY and CDR2 is SVGEGT. The CDR3 spans 18 residues. After removal of 0 bases from V and 1 base from J, the junction contained 6 bases not matched to a gene. This CDR3 reads CASSYSPPSGGSYNEQFF. CDR3 DNA sequence: TGTGCCAGCAGTTACTCACCCCCTAGCGGGGGTTCCTACAATGAGCAGTTCTTC.

This clonotype was seen more than once but under ten times. The chain links TRBV6-1 to TRBJ1-5, with D hard to call. V was cut by 8 bases and J by 3 bases, with 11 bases left in between. The CDR3 loop spans 13 amino acids. CDR1 and CDR2 from the germline V gene are MNHNS and SASEGT. The DNA of the CDR3 is TGTGCCAGCGCCCGGGCCATCAATCAGCCCCAGCATTTT. Translated: CASARAINQPQHF.

CDR3 in amino acids: CASSRTADTQYF. Written as DNA, the CDR3 is TGTGCCAGCAGTCGAACCGCAGATACGCAGTATTTT. This chain uses TRBV6-5 with TRBJ2-3; D call uncertain. The V and J ends lost 5 bases and 4 bases respectively, with 7 bases between them. The CDR3 sequence is 12 residues long. Germline V CDR1 and CDR2: MNHEY, SVGAGI.

This clonotype was seen only a few times. V is TRBV7-9 and J is TRBJ2-1; 15 nucleotides line up with TRBD2. CDR1 SEHNR and CDR2 FQNEAQ come from the germline V gene (reference sequence). Trimming cost V 5 bases and J 2 bases; bases outside gene matches: 4. The CDR3 runs 17 residues. CDR3 protein: CASSPGTSGRTYNEQFF. CDR3 sequence (DNA): TGTGCCAGCAGCCCGGGGACTAGCGGGAGGACCTACAATGAGCAGTTCTTC. The variable domain in full, completed from reference TRBV7-9 and TRBJ2-1, reads DTGVSQNPRHKITKRGQNVTFRCDPISEHNRLYWYRQTLGQGPEFLTYFQNEAQLEKSRLLSDRFSAERPKGSFSTLEIQRTEQGDSAMYLCASSPGTSGRTYNEQFFGPGTRLTVL.

V gene TRBV7-2 combines with J gene TRBJ2-5, with D perhaps matching TRBD1 (6 bases). V lost 1 base, J lost 3 bases, and 12 bases lay in between. The CDR3 covers 15 residues. Germline V CDR1 and CDR2: SGHTA, FQGNSA. CDR3 sequence (DNA): TGTGCCAGCAGCTTAGTAGGGGGTGTAAAAGAGACCCAGTACTTC. Its protein product is CASSLVGGVKETQYF. Filled out from reference TRBV7-2 and TRBJ2-5, the complete variable domain reads GAGVSQSPSNKVTEKGKDVELRCDPISGHTALYWYRQSLGQGLEFLIYFQGNSAPDKSGLPSDRFSAERTGGSVSTLTIQRTQQEDSAVYLCASSLVGGVKETQYFGPGTRLLVL.

This clonotype has at least ten counts. The gene calls are TRBV20-1 and TRBJ2-7; 12 bases match TRBD2. The trim removed 3 bases at V and 3 bases at J, leaving 6 bases unmatched. Per germline, CDR1 DFQATT and CDR2 SNEGSKA (reference sequence). The CDR3 runs to 15 residues. The CDR3 nucleotides read TGCAGTGCTAGTCTACCGACTAGCGGGAGCTACGAGCAGTACTTC. This sequence encodes CSASLPTSGSYEQYF.

As regards this clonotype: Just one base apart from a much larger clone, this may be a read error. V is TRBV3-1 and J is TRBJ1-6; D possibly corresponds to TRBD1 (6 bases). The CDR3 has 15 amino acids. Per germline, CDR1 LGHDT and CDR2 YNNKEL (reference sequence). The V and J ends lost 5 bases and 5 bases respectively, with 13 bases between them. The DNA for the CDR3 is TGTGCCAGCAGCTCACAGGGTATCCATAATTCACCCCTCCACTTT. It is translated as CASSSQGIHNSPLHF.

This clonotype showed up just once. The chain carries TRBV7-8 and TRBJ2-3; 13 positions agree with TRBD2. Germline CDR1 reads SGHVS; CDR2 reads FQNEAQ. V dropped 1 base and J dropped 10; count of bases not matched to a gene: 8. The CDR3 runs to 16 residues. CDR3 in amino acids: CASSLDTSGGADAQYF. The CDR3 DNA is TGTGCCAGCAGCTTAGATACTAGCGGGGGGGCGGATGCGCAGTATTTT.

This clonotype was observed a few times. The V gene is TRBV7-2, the J gene TRBJ2-7, with TRBD2 matching 14 bases. The germline gives CDR1 SGHTA, CDR2 FQGNSA. The CDR3 covers 16 residues. V shed 6 bases, J shed 3 bases, and the junction held 7 bases outside the gene matches. As DNA, the CDR3 is TGTGCCAGCAGGAAACCGGGACTAGCGGGAGACTACGAGCAGTACTTC. This translates into CASRKPGLAGDYEQYF.

The chain employs TRBV19 and TRBJ2-7; perhaps TRBD1 as D (6 bases). The CDR3 covers 14 residues. Germline CDR1 reads LNHDA; CDR2 reads SQIVND (reference sequence). Between the trimmed V and J ends, which lost 3 bases and 2 bases, there was a span of 11 bases. CDR3 nucleotide sequence: TGTGCCAGTAGTATCTCAGGGGCCCCCTACGAGCAGTACTTC. It translates to CASSISGAPYEQYF.

This clonotype was recorded at least ten times. The junction does not match germline at one end; this may be a read error. The rearrangement joins TRBV5-1 to TRBJ2-7; D remains ambiguous. The CDR3 extends over 12 amino acids. From germline, CDR1 is SGHRS and CDR2 YFSETQ. The CDR3: CASSLGAYEQYF. Here the CDR3 DNA reads TGTGCCAGCAGTTTGGGTGCGTACGAGCAGTACTTC.

The chain couples TRBV6-2 or TRBV6-3 to TRBJ1-1; D is ambiguous. This CDR3 comprises 16 residues. Germline CDR1 MNHEY, CDR2 SVGEGT. V lost 2 bases and J 0 bases, leaving 13 bases between the germline ends. For the CDR3, the DNA is TGTGCCAGCAGTTACCCCCCCGTGCGGTTGAACACTGAAGCTTTCTTT. It translates to CASSYPPVRLNTEAFF.

The J gene is TRBJ2-2, the V gene TRBV27, with 9 nucleotides matching TRBD1. CDR3 size: 15 residues. Germline assignment: CDR1 MNHEY and CDR2 SMNVEV (reference sequence). The V segment lost 5 bases and the J segment 6 bases; nucleotides outside the gene matches: 7. The CDR3 DNA reads as TGTGCCAGCAGTATCAAGACAGGGGGTTCCGGGGAGCTGTTTTTT. As protein: CASSIKTGGSGELFF.

This clonotype has just a few counts. The gene calls are TRBV5-1 and TRBJ2-5, with TRBD1 matching over 9 bases. The J call is in doubt because the DNA end fits TRBJ2-7 better. The length of the CDR3 is 16 residues. Germline CDR1 and CDR2: SGHRS and YFSETQ. The CDR3 DNA is TGCGCCAGCAGCGCCCTACTAACCGGGACAGGGAGCGAGCAGTACTTC. Translating gives CASSALLTGTGSEQYF.

This sequence joins TRBV5-1 and TRBJ2-6; D possibly uses TRBD1 or TRBD2 (5 bases each). CDR1 and CDR2 from the germline V gene are SGHRS and YFSETQ. The V and J ends lost 4 bases and 0 bases respectively, with 20 bases between them. This CDR3 has 19 residues. The CDR3 bases are TGCGCCAGCAGCCGTAACGTACCGGGGCCTAGCTCTGGGGCCAACGTCCTGACTTTC. Translation gives CASSRNVPGPSSGANVLTF.

Note on this clonotype: The limits of the CDR3 on the DNA are not certain, so only TCRdb's listed CDR3 is given. The chain carries TRBV12-3 or TRBV12-4 and TRBJ2-7; the table's D call, TRBD1, has no DNA check behind it. The CDR3 spans 15 residues, counting both ends. The CDR3 protein is CASSSFGEGADEQYF.

CDR3 loop: CASSVEQHQETQYF. CDR3 nucleotide sequence: TGTGCCAGCAGCGTAGAACAGCACCAAGAGACCCAGTACTTC. The rearrangement uses TRBV9 and TRBJ2-5; D remains ambiguous. Germline V gene data show CDR1 as SGDLS and CDR2 as YYNGEE. The V end was cut by 0 bases, the J end by 0 bases, with 6 bases between. The CDR3 spans 14 residues.

This clonotype was detected ten times or more. V gene TRBV20-1 combines with J gene TRBJ2-5; TRBD1 agrees at 7 bases. This CDR3 comprises 15 residues. The V gene end was trimmed by 3 bases and the J gene end by 5 bases; junction bases not matched to a gene: 12. Germline V gives CDR1 DFQATT, CDR2 SNEGSKA (reference sequence). The CDR3 sequence is CSASLPQGVWETQYF. The DNA of the CDR3 is TGCAGTGCTAGCTTACCGCAGGGGGTATGGGAGACCCAGTACTTC.

This clonotype was counted between two and nine times. The chain is built from TRBV6-2 or TRBV6-3 and TRBJ2-1, with 8 bases identical to TRBD1. Germline V gives CDR1 MNHEY, CDR2 SVGEGT. The CDR3 has 15 amino acids. The junction had 12 bases not matched to a gene; V was cut back by 5 bases and J by 9 bases. The CDR3 loop is CASSRGTKTGAEQFF. The CDR3 bases are TGTGCCAGCAGTCGCGGAACGAAGACAGGGGCTGAGCAGTTCTTC.

The V call is TRBV20-1, the J call TRBJ1-2; 8 bases are a match to TRBD1. CDR1 and CDR2 from the germline V gene are DFQATT and SNEGSKA (reference sequence). The V and J ends lost 0 bases and 3 bases, in that order; junction bases with no gene match: 6. The CDR3 spans 15 residues. The chain's CDR3 is CSAREGRGLYYGYTF. Written as DNA, the CDR3 is TGCAGTGCTAGAGAAGGCAGGGGGCTATACTATGGCTACACCTTC.